This TCR beta chain was identified in a study of CD8 T cells in ankylosing spondylitis. Notes on the study in general: CD8+ by phenotype, disease-linked clones were relatively rare in peripheral blood.

The sample holds many counts of this clonotype. Its cognate antigen is unknown. The CDR3 totals 15 residues. The ends were cut back, 1 base at V and 3 bases at J, with 9 bases in the middle. Germline values: CDR1 SGHTA, CDR2 FQGNSA. TCRdb reprocessed the 5' RACE reads via MiXCR and lists one record per CDR3 protein. The sample lists 85,000 to 100,000 distinct CDR3 sequences; about 8.3% were seen once. This TCR was recovered from a male donor with ankylosing spondylitis or in good health (not recorded which). Material for sequencing was blood, either unsorted or a sorted T cell fraction (not recorded which). The chain combines TRBV7-2 with TRBJ2-2; D uncertain. The CDR3 spells CASSLDGRYTGELFF. The CDR3 DNA reads TGTGCCAGCAGCTTAGATGGCAGATACACCGGGGAGCTGTTTTTT.